One and the same sample provided the 3 T cell receptor beta chains below, sequenced in a study of blood T cell repertoires in COVID-19. Libraries were prepared by immunoSEQ multiplex PCR; TCRdb keeps only in-frame clonotypes and omits some of them. The data show tens of thousands of clones, roughly 84% seen once. The sample taken for sequencing was peripheral blood. The source of these receptors is a man aged 80 or over with COVID-19, enrolled during active disease.

V gene TRBV6-4 combines with J gene TRBJ2-1; tentative D call: TRBD2 (6 bases). The CDR3 spans 14 residues. The V end was cut by 2 bases, the J end by 8 bases, with 13 bases between. Germline V gene sequence: CDR1 MRHNA, CDR2 SNTAGT. This CDR3 is CASSDEAAGHEQFF. The CDR3, as DNA: TGTGCCAGCAGTGACGAGGCTGCGGGGCATGAGCAGTTCTTC.

The J gene is TRBJ1-1, the V gene TRBV29-1; TRBD1 is a possible D gene (5 bases). The CDR3 has 14 amino acids. V lost 0 bases to trimming and J lost 1 base, with 9 bases between them. Germline V gives CDR1 SQVTM, CDR2 ANQGSEA. CDR3 residues: CSVEEAGENTEAFF. CDR3 bases: TGCAGCGTTGAAGAGGCGGGGGAGAACACTGAAGCTTTCTTT. Filled out from reference TRBV29-1 and TRBJ1-1, the complete variable domain reads SAVISQKPSRDICQRGTSLTIQCQVDSQVTMMFWYRQQPGQSLTLIATANQGSEATYESGFVIDKFPISRPNLTFSTLTVSNMSPEDSSIYLCSVEEAGENTEAFFGQGTRLTVV.

This sequence joins TRBV25-1 and TRBJ1-4, with 9 bases matching TRBD1. Trimming at V came to 2 bases and at J to 10 bases, leaving 5 bases not matched to a gene. Per germline, CDR1 MGHDK and CDR2 SYGVNS. CDR3 length equals 14 residues. The CDR3 sequence is CASSERTGVGKLFF. CDR3 DNA: TGTGCCAGCAGTGAAAGGACAGGGGTGGGAAAACTGTTTTTT.